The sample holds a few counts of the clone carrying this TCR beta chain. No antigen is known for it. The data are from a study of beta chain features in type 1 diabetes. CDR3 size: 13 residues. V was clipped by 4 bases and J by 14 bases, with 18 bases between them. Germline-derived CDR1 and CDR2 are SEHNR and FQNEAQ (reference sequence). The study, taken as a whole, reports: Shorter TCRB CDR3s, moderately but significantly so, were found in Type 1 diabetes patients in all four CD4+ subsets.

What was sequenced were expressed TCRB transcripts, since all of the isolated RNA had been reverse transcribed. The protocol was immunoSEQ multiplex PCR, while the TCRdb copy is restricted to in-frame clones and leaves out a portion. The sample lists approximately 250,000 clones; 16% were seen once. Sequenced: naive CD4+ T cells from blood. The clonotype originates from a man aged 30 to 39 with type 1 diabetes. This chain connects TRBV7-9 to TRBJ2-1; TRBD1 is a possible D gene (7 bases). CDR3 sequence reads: CASSSEGGTEEFF. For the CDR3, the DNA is TGTGCCAGCAGCTCCGAAGGCGGGACAGAGGAGTTCTTC.